This T cell receptor beta chain was found in a study of CD8+ T cells in alopecia areata. Notes on the study in general: Possibly because of HLA-related factors, TCR sharing was less clear across patients than in mice.

The sequencing template was cDNA reverse transcribed from extracted RNA. The assay was immunoSEQ multiplex PCR, and TCRdb's table has in-frame clones only and misses some. Altogether around 20,000 clones are present, around 67% being singletons, with the ten largest covering roughly 4.5%. Sorting of CD4+ cells into CD25+CD127- cells was carried out for a few patients. Cell sorting was applied to PBMCs, and CD4+ and CD8+ T cells were collected. A word on this clone: Antigen unknown.

The TCR was taken from a human donor with alopecia areata. Source material: CD4+ Tregs sorted from blood.

Here the CDR3 reads CSASGRDEQYF. The CDR3 DNA sequence: TGCAGTGCTAGCGGGAGAGACGAGCAGTACTTC. The chain carries TRBV20-1 and TRBJ2-7, with D possibly TRBD2 on 6 matching bases. The V end lost 3 bases, the J end lost 5 bases, and 8 bases lay between the germline ends. Germline V lookup: CDR1 DFQATT, CDR2 SNEGSKA (reference sequence). The CDR3 totals 11 residues.